Listed below are T cell receptor beta chains from one sample, sequenced in a study of cytomegalovirus exposure and HLA in healthy donors. Generated by immunoSEQ multiplex PCR, the TCRdb table keeps only in-frame clones and is missing some. The sample records under 250,000 clones, roughly 84% being singletons. The source material was PBMCs. These receptors came from a woman under 30 in good health and CMV-seropositive. Both conserved end residues are part of each CDR3. Each record gives: D gene, clone size, CDR3 length, V gene, J gene, CDR3 DNA, CDR3 protein. The D gene is left open where the match is weak. The size field is filled for only some rows; it gives once, few, many or a size class.

-	few	8	TRBV29-1	TRBJ1-1	TGCAGCGTTTCAGAAGCTTTCTTT	CSVSEAFF
TRBD1	-	14	TRBV19	TRBJ1-2	TGTGCCAGTAGTCATGGGCAGGGGGCCTATGGCTACACCTTC	CASSHGQGAYGYTF
-	-	15	TRBV7-9	TRBJ2-1	TGTGCCAGCAGCCCTAGCTTTAGAATGGGCAATGAGCAGTTCTTC	CASSPSFRMGNEQFF
TRBD1	-	14	TRBV29-1	TRBJ2-2	TGCAGCGTTCTTGGACAGGGTCGTACCGGGGAGCTGTTTTTT	CSVLGQGRTGELFF
-	-	16	TRBV28	TRBJ1-4	TGTGCCAGCAGCTCCTCCCTGGCGGGGGGCGATGAAAAACTGTTTTTT	CASSSSLAGGDEKLFF
TRBD1	-	13	TRBV28	TRBJ2-2	TGTGCCAGCGGGACAGGGAACAGCGGGGAGCTGTTTTTT	CASGTGNSGELFF
TRBD1	-	14	TRBV29-1	TRBJ2-7	TGCAGCGTCGCCAGGACAGGACTGAAGAGCGAGCAGTACTTC	CSVARTGLKSEQYF
-	-	15	TRBV6-1	TRBJ1-3	TGTGCCAGCAGATGGGCCCCCGGGGCTGGAAACACCATATATTTT	CASRWAPGAGNTIYF
-	-	14	TRBV5-1	TRBJ1-1	TGCGCCAGCAGCTTTGTCACGGGGGGCACTGAAGCTTTCTTT	CASSFVTGGTEAFF
-	once	16	TRBV5-1	TRBJ2-6	TGCGCCAGCAGCAAAGACATTCCCTCTGGGGCCAACGTCCTGACTTTC	CASSKDIPSGANVLTF
-	-	13	TRBV21-1	TRBJ1-2	TGTGCCAGCAGCAACCTTTCAGGGTATGGCTACACCTTC	CASSNLSGYGYTF
-	-	11	TRBV5-5	TRBJ2-7	TGTGCCAGCAGTATGGGGAGCGAGCAGTACTTC	CASSMGSEQYF
-	-	15	TRBV28	TRBJ2-2	TGTGCCAGCAGTTTTGACAGGGCGGGGACCGGGGAGCTGTTTTTT	CASSFDRAGTGELFF
-	-	13	TRBV10-2	TRBJ2-2	TGCGCCAGCAGTGGGACAGAGACCGGGGAGCTGTTTTTT	CASSGTETGELFF
-	once	16	TRBV7-7	TRBJ2-1	TGTGCCAGCAGCTTAGCTTCGAGGAGCTCCTACAATGAGCAGTTCTTC	CASSLASRSSYNEQFF
TRBD1	-	20	TRBV9	TRBJ1-2	TGTGCCAGCAGCCCCCGTGTAAAAGGACAGGGGAGGTGGATTGACTATGGCTACACCTTC	CASSPRVKGQGRWIDYGYTF
TRBD1	-	12	TRBV29-1	TRBJ2-5	TGCAGCGCCGCCGGGACAGAGGAGACCCAGTACTTC	CSAAGTEETQYF
TRBD1	-	16	TRBV7-6	TRBJ2-7	TGTGCCAGCAGCTCACAAGGGGACAGGGGTTCGTACGAGCAGTACTTC	CASSSQGDRGSYEQYF
-	-	12	TRBV2	TRBJ1-2	TGTGCCAGCAACGTAAGAGGGTATGGCTACACCTTC	CASNVRGYGYTF
TRBD2	-	15	TRBV5-6	TRBJ2-3	TGTGCCAGCAGATATAGCGGGTCCGCCACAGATACGCAGTATTTT	CASRYSGSATDTQYF
-	-	14	TRBV27	TRBJ1-5	TGTGCCAGCAGTTTAAGGGGTGGCTATCAGCCCCAGCATTTT	CASSLRGGYQPQHF
TRBD1	-	14	TRBV28	TRBJ2-1	TGTGCCAGCAGTACCCGGACAGGGTATGCTGAGCAGTTCTTC	CASSTRTGYAEQFF
-	-	17	TRBV4-1	TRBJ2-2	TGCGCCAGCAGCCACATCGATCGGGGTCAGAACACCGGGGAGCTGTTTTTT	CASSHIDRGQNTGELFF
TRBD2	-	16	TRBV4-1	TRBJ2-7	TGCGCCAGCAGCCAAATCTCCGGGACTAGCGCTCCTAGCCCCTACTTC	CASSQISGTSAPSPYF
-	-	14	TRBV5-4	TRBJ2-1	TGTGCCAGCAGCCTGGACAACTCCTACAATGAGCAGTTCTTC	CASSLDNSYNEQFF
TRBD1	-	14	TRBV11-2	TRBJ1-1	TGTGCCAGCAGCTCCTACAGGGGCGGCACTGAAGCTTTCTTT	CASSSYRGGTEAFF
TRBD1	-	15	TRBV6-5	TRBJ1-5	TGTGCCAGCAGTCGGGGACAGGGAAGAGATCAGCCCCAGCATTTT	CASSRGQGRDQPQHF
TRBD2	-	14	TRBV9	TRBJ2-1	TGTGCCAGCAGCGTCCAGCGGGAGTTTGGTGAGCAGTTCTTC	CASSVQREFGEQFF
TRBD1	-	14	TRBV28	TRBJ2-7	TGTGCCAGCAGGGAACAGGGGGCCAATTACGAGCAGTACTTC	CASREQGANYEQYF
-	-	16	TRBV28	TRBJ1-4	TGTGCCAGCAACATCCTCGGGCAGGGACTTAATGAAAAACTGTTTTTT	CASNILGQGLNEKLFF
TRBD1	-	16	TRBV28	TRBJ2-7	TGTGCCAGCAGTCCTAACACTCGACAGGGGAAGTACGAGCAGTACTTC	CASSPNTRQGKYEQYF
-	-	17	TRBV29-1	TRBJ2-3	TGCAGCGTTGAAGTGGGGAAGAAGGGGTTTAGGACAGATACGCAGTATTTT	CSVEVGKKGFRTDTQYF
TRBD1	-	13	TRBV10-3	TRBJ1-5	TGTGCCATCAGTACTGACAGGGGTCAGCCCCAGCATTTT	CAISTDRGQPQHF
-	-	15	TRBV7-3	TRBJ2-1	TGTGCCAGCAGCCCCGCCCTGAGCTCCTACAATGAGCAGTTCTTC	CASSPALSSYNEQFF
TRBD2	-	16	TRBV2	TRBJ2-3	TGTGCCAGCAGTGAAAATTTAGCGGGAGGAGAAGATACGCAGTATTTT	CASSENLAGGEDTQYF
-	-	12	TRBV27	TRBJ1-1	TGTGCCAGCAGTTTATGGGGGAGGGAAGCTTTCTTT	CASSLWGREAFF
TRBD1	-	17	TRBV28	TRBJ2-1	TGTGCCAGCAGTACTTTGCCCGGGACAGGGTTGCGCAATGAGCAGTTCTTC	CASSTLPGTGLRNEQFF
TRBD2	once	17	TRBV10-3	TRBJ2-1	TGTGCCATCAGTGAGTTGACTAGCGGGAGGGCCTACAATGAGCAGTTCTTC	CAISELTSGRAYNEQFF
TRBD1	-	15	TRBV28	TRBJ2-7	TGTGCCAGCAGTCTAGACAGGGGGCAGGGATACGAGCAGTACTTC	CASSLDRGQGYEQYF
TRBD2	-	17	TRBV11-2	TRBJ2-1	TGTGCCAGCAGCTTAGTTAGGGGTAGCGGGATCTACAATGAGCAGTTCTTC	CASSLVRGSGIYNEQFF
-	-	15	TRBV19	TRBJ1-4	TGTGCCAGTAGTCCTAGACAGTACCCGGGTGAAAAACTGTTTTTT	CASSPRQYPGEKLFF
-	-	16	TRBV5-6	TRBJ2-1	TGTGCCAGCAGCATTGACGACGGAGTCCGTTACAATGAGCAGTTCTTC	CASSIDDGVRYNEQFF
TRBD2	-	11	TRBV6-1	TRBJ2-1	TGTGCCAGCAGTAGCGGGAGGGCCAAGTTCTTC	CASSSGRAKFF
-	-	15	TRBV9	TRBJ2-2	TGTGCCAGCAGCGTAGCGAGTAAGAACACCGGGGAGCTGTTTTTT	CASSVASKNTGELFF
TRBD1	-	14	TRBV2	TRBJ1-2	TGTGCCAGCGGAGACAGGGGAAGATCTTATGGCTACACCTTC	CASGDRGRSYGYTF